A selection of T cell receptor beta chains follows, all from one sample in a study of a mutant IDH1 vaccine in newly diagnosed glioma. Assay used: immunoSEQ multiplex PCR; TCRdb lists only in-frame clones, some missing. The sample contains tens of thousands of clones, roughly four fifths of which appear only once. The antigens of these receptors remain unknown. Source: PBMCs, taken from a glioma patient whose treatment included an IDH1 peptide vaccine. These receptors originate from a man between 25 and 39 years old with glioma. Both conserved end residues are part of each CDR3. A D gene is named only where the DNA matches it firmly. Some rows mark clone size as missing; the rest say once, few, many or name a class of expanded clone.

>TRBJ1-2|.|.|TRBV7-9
CASSPRNGIDYTF
TGTGCCAGCAGCCCCAGGAACGGGATTGACTACACCTTC
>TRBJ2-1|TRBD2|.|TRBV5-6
CASSPGTSNEQFF
TGTGCCAGCAGCCCCGGGACTAGCAATGAGCAGTTCTTC
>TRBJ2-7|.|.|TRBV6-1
CASSVQARFGGEQYF
TGTGCCAGCAGTGTACAGGCGCGCTTCGGGGGCGAGCAGTACTTC
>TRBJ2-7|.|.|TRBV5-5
CASSFVYEQYF
TGTGCCAGCAGCTTCGTTTACGAGCAGTACTTC
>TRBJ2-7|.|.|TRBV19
CASSIGWGLQGYEQYF
TGTGCCAGTAGTATAGGGTGGGGCCTGCAGGGCTACGAGCAGTACTTC
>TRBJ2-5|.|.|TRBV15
CATSFRRQGEETQYF
TGTGCCACCAGCTTTCGCCGGCAGGGAGAAGAGACCCAGTACTTC
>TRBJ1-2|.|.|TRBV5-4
CATESLGDYGYTF
TGTGCCACCGAAAGCCTGGGAGACTATGGCTACACCTTC
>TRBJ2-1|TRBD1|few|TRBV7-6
CASSPRTGYNEQFF
TGTGCCAGCAGCCCTAGGACAGGGTACAATGAGCAGTTCTTC
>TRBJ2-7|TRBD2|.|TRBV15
CATSRIGLADEQYF
TGTGCCACCAGCAGAATAGGACTAGCAGACGAGCAGTACTTC
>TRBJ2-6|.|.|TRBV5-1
CASSLGVISGANVLTF
TGCGCCAGCAGCTTGGGGGTGATCTCTGGGGCCAACGTCCTGACTTTC
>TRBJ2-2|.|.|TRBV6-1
CASSERRETGELFF
TGTGCCAGCAGTGAACGGAGGGAGACCGGGGAGCTGTTTTTT
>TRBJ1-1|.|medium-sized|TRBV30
CAWDPKGSEAFF
TGTGCCTGGGACCCCAAAGGGTCTGAAGCTTTCTTT
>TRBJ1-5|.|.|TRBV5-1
CASSFYGDQPQHF
TGCGCCAGCAGCTTCTACGGGGATCAGCCCCAGCATTTT
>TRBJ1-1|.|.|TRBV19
CASTLWGGLNTEAFF
TGTGCCAGTACCTTATGGGGGGGACTGAACACTGAAGCTTTCTTT
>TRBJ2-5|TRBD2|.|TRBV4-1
CASSPGGGQETQYF
TGCGCCAGCAGCCCTGGCGGGGGCCAAGAGACCCAGTACTTC
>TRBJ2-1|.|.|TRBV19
CASSIRSVYKEQFF
TGTGCCAGTAGTATCAGGTCGGTCTACAAAGAGCAGTTCTTC
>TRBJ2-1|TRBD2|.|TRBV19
CASSREGLGSYNEQFF
TGTGCCAGTAGCCGGGAGGGGCTCGGCTCCTACAATGAGCAGTTCTTC
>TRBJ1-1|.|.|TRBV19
CASSQGSSLGTEAFF
TGTGCCAGTAGCCAAGGGAGCTCCCTCGGGACTGAAGCTTTCTTT
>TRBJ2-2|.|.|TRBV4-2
CASSQRTPWPTGELFF
TGTGCCAGCAGCCAACGGACACCTTGGCCCACCGGGGAGCTGTTTTTT
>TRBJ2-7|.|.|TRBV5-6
CASSLKGSHEQYF
TGTGCCAGCAGCTTAAAAGGGTCGCACGAGCAGTACTTC
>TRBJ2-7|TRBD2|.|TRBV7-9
CASSPRLAGVGEQYF
TGTGCCAGCAGCCCGAGACTAGCGGGAGTGGGCGAGCAGTACTTC
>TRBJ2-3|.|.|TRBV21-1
CASSKGGTDTQYF
TGTGCCAGCAGCAAAGGGGGGACAGATACGCAGTATTTT
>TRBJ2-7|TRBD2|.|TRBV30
CAWKGGSSYEQYF
TGTGCCTGGAAGGGCGGGAGTAGTTACGAGCAGTACTTC
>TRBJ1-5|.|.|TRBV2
CASGWQGNQPQHF
TGTGCCAGCGGGTGGCAGGGTAATCAGCCCCAGCATTTT
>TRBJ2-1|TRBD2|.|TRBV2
CASSHVGAGGQGSSYNEQFF
TGTGCCAGCAGCCACGTTGGAGCGGGAGGGCAGGGGAGCTCCTACAATGAGCAGTTCTTC
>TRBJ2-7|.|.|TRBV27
CASSYRGGPTVLPVEQYF
TGTGCCAGCAGTTATAGAGGCGGGCCCACAGTCTTGCCGGTCGAGCAGTACTTC
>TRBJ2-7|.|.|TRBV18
CASSPRALAYEQYF
TGTGCCAGCTCACCCAGGGCACTTGCCTACGAGCAGTACTTC
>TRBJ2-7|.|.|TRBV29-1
CSTVNEYEQYF
TGCAGCACCGTCAACGAGTACGAGCAGTACTTC
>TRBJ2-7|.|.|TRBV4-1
CASSVRDSLGNEQYF
TGCGCCAGCAGCGTCCGGGACTCCCTAGGCAACGAGCAGTACTTC
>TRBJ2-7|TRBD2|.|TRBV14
CASSRLAGDEQYF
TGTGCCAGCTCCCGACTAGCGGGAGACGAGCAGTACTTC
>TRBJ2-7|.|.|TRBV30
CAWSPWGGPYEQYF
TGTGCCTGGAGTCCCTGGGGGGGGCCCTACGAGCAGTACTTC
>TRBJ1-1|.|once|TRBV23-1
CASSQSSQTNTEAFF
TGCGCCAGCAGTCAATCAAGCCAAACGAACACTGAAGCTTTCTTT
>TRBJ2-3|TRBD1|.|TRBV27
CASSQNRGHTDTQYF
TGTGCCAGCAGTCAAAACAGGGGGCACACAGATACGCAGTATTTT